This passage covers 25 T cell receptor beta chains from one sample sequenced in a study of T cell responses to AZD1222 COVID-19 vaccine. Some clones are missing from TCRdb's copy, which holds only in-frame ones; the method was immunoSEQ multiplex PCR. The table lists 120,000 to 150,000 clones, approximately 78% of them singletons. The source was peripheral blood, collected on day 0 of MenACWY control vaccination. The origin of the receptors is an adult in good health.

This clone was observed a single time. This rearrangement joins TRBV23-1 to TRBJ1-2; TRBD1 agrees at 7 bases. TRBV23-1 is labeled an ORF, and its function is uncertain. V lost 8 bases and J lost 8; bases outside the gene matches: 11. The CDR3 sequence is 13 residues long. This chain's CDR3 is CASVQQGRGGYTF. CDR3 coding DNA: TGCGCCAGCGTTCAACAGGGGAGAGGAGGCTACACCTTC.

This rearrangement joins TRBV15 to TRBJ1-4, with D perhaps TRBD1 (5 bases). The CDR3 extends over 17 amino acids. Per germline, CDR1 LNHNV and CDR2 YYDKDF (reference sequence). V dropped 0 bases and J dropped 0 bases, with 11 bases sitting between them. CDR3 in amino acids: CATSRDLGGATNEKLFF. Written as DNA, the CDR3 is TGTGCCACCAGCAGAGATCTTGGGGGGGCAACTAATGAAAAACTGTTTTTT. Together with reference TRBV15 and TRBJ1-4, the CDR3 gives the full variable domain: DAMVIQNPRYQVTQFGKPVTLSCSQTLNHNVMYWYQQKSSQAPKLLFHYYDKDFNNEADTPDNFQSRRPNTSFCFLDIRSPGLGDTAMYLCATSRDLGGATNEKLFFGSGTQLSVL.

The rearrangement joins TRBV19 to TRBJ1-3; TRBD1 aligns across 7 bases. The CDR3 totals 15 residues. V gave up 6 bases and J gave up 3 bases; unmatched junction bases: 8. Germline values: CDR1 LNHDA, CDR2 SQIVND (reference sequence). CDR3 in amino acids: CASSPTGVNGNTIYF. In DNA form, the CDR3 reads TGTGCCAGTAGCCCTACAGGGGTAAATGGAAACACCATATATTTT.

As for this clone: It may be a read error: a sequence one base away is much more abundant. The chain is built from TRBV6-4 and TRBJ2-2; D remains ambiguous. The length of the CDR3 is 13 residues. V was cut by 2 bases and J by 3 bases, with 4 bases left in between. CDR1 and CDR2 (germline): MRHNA, SNTAGT. In DNA form, the CDR3 reads TGTGCCAGCAGTGACGGGGACACCGGGGAGCTGTTTTTT. Translation gives CASSDGDTGELFF.

A note on this clone: The sample holds other DNA sequences that translate to the same CDR3. The J gene is TRBJ2-1, the V gene TRBV7-9; possible D gene TRBD2, 6 bases. Trimming removed 0 bases from V and 4 bases from J, with 7 bases in between. Germline V gene lookup returns CDR1 SEHNR and CDR2 FQNEAQ (reference sequence). The CDR3 loop spans 14 amino acids. DNA of the CDR3: TGTGCCAGCAGCTTAGCGGGGGGTTACAATGAGCAGTTCTTC. Translating gives CASSLAGGYNEQFF.

The genes are TRBV7-2 and TRBJ2-1, with TRBD2 identical over 12 bases. The V and J ends lost 1 base and 5 bases, in that order; junction bases with no gene match: 3. The CDR3 runs 16 residues. The V gene's germline CDR1 is SGHTA and CDR2 FQGNSA. CDR3 nucleotides: TGTGCCAGCAGCTTAGGCCTAGCGGGGGGGCACAATGAGCAGTTCTTC. Its protein is CASSLGLAGGHNEQFF.

V usage is TRBV2 and J usage is TRBJ2-3; 10 bases agree with TRBD2. Trimming removed 7 bases from V and 7 bases from J; junction bases left unmatched: 5. CDR1 and CDR2 (germline): SNHLY, FYNNEI. The CDR3 loop spans 13 amino acids. The CDR3 spells CASNLAGENTQYF. In DNA, the CDR3 is TGTGCCAGCAACCTAGCGGGGGAAAATACGCAGTATTTT.

V and J are TRBV5-1 and TRBJ1-1; D not certain. The ends were cut back, 4 bases at V and 0 bases at J, with 13 bases in the middle. Germline V gene sequence: CDR1 SGHRS, CDR2 YFSETQ. This CDR3 has 15 amino acids. The CDR3 DNA reads TGCGCCAGCAGCACCTCGACAAACATGAACACTGAAGCTTTCTTT. It yields the protein CASSTSTNMNTEAFF.

The chain uses TRBV6-5 and TRBJ1-3; 8 bases are a match to TRBD1. CDR1 and CDR2 (germline): MNHEY, SVGAGI. The J segment lost 4 bases and the V segment lost 6 bases, leaving 8 bases of the junction unmatched. CDR3 length: 15 amino acids. CDR3 amino acids: CASSPDRAGGNTIYF. CDR3 bases: TGTGCCAGCAGCCCGGACAGGGCGGGAGGAAACACCATATATTTT.

The chain has TRBV21-1 and TRBJ1-1. TRBV21-1 constitutes a pseudogene. CDR3 size: 14 residues. The CDR3 reads CASSKVPPHTEAFF. The CDR3 bases are TGTGCCAGCAGCAAGGTGCCGCCTCACACTGAAGCTTTCTTT.

The chain links TRBV5-1 to TRBJ1-2; no clear D. The CDR3 covers 13 residues. Per germline, CDR1 SGHRS and CDR2 YFSETQ. Trimming cost V 4 bases and J 2 bases, with 9 bases left between them. CDR3 sequence: CASSREENYGYTF. The CDR3 nucleotides are TGCGCCAGCAGCCGTGAGGAGAACTATGGCTACACCTTC.

The gene calls are TRBV15 and TRBJ2-6; 7 nucleotides align to TRBD2. V gave up 3 bases and J gave up 2 bases; unmatched junction bases: 10. Germline CDR1 is LNHNV and CDR2 is YYDKDF (reference sequence). CDR3 length: 18 residues. CDR3 bases: TGTGCCACCAGCAGGGGCCCCGGGGGGATCGCTGGGGCCAACGTCCTGACTTTC. Its translation is CATSRGPGGIAGANVLTF.

This sequence joins TRBV18 and TRBJ1-2; no reliable D call. V lost 3 bases to trimming and J lost 0 bases, with 11 bases between them. The CDR3 consists of 15 residues. Germline V gene data show CDR1 as KGHSH and CDR2 as LQKENI. The CDR3 coding sequence is TGTGCCAGCTCACCCCTCCCTCAGGCTAACTATGGCTACACCTTC. It encodes CASSPLPQANYGYTF.

The chain couples TRBV28 to TRBJ1-1; 7 nucleotides align to TRBD1. The J segment lost 7 bases and the V segment lost 3 bases, leaving 5 bases of the junction unmatched. From germline, CDR1 is MDHEN and CDR2 SYDVKM. The CDR3 spans 13 residues. CDR3 in amino acids: CASSFPDRDEAFF. The CDR3 nucleotides are TGTGCCAGCAGTTTCCCAGACAGGGATGAAGCTTTCTTT.

The chain is built from TRBV18 and TRBJ1-5; TRBD1 matches 11 bases. This CDR3 contains 18 residues. V shed 6 bases and J 1 base; nucleotides not matched to a gene: 11. CDR1 KGHSH and CDR2 LQKENI come from the germline V gene. CDR3 bases: TGTGCCAGCTCCTCGGACAGGGGGCTGGGAAAGAGCAATCAGCCCCAGCATTTT. This codes for CASSSDRGLGKSNQPQHF.

The rearrangement joins TRBV10-3 to TRBJ1-2, with TRBD1 matching over 11 bases. This CDR3 has 14 residues. Germline loops: CDR1 ENHRY, CDR2 SYGVKD. The V segment lost 6 bases and the J segment 2 bases; nucleotides outside the gene matches: 2. The CDR3 bases are TGTGCCATCAGCCGGACAGGGGGCAACTATGGCTACACCTTC. Protein: CAISRTGGNYGYTF.

The chain joins TRBV6-5 to TRBJ2-2; 8 positions agree with TRBD1. CDR1 is MNHEY, CDR2 SVGAGI, per germline. The trim removed 6 bases at V and 1 base at J, leaving 4 bases unmatched. This CDR3 comprises 15 residues. Here the CDR3 reads CASRYGTGNTGELFF. CDR3 coding DNA: TGTGCCAGCAGATATGGGACAGGGAACACCGGGGAGCTGTTTTTT.

The chain has TRBV2 and TRBJ2-1; 9 nucleotides match TRBD2. CDR3 length equals 16 residues. Germline CDR1 is SNHLY and CDR2 is FYNNEI. J lost 4 bases, V lost 6 bases, and 10 bases had no gene match. The CDR3 nucleotides are TGTGCCAGCAGCCCAGAGCTAGCGGGGAGTTACAATGAGCAGTTCTTC. The encoded protein is CASSPELAGSYNEQFF.

The J gene is TRBJ2-3, the V gene TRBV15; no definite D call. This CDR3 spans 16 amino acids. Germline assignment: CDR1 LNHNV and CDR2 YYDKDF (reference sequence). The V and J ends lost 1 base and 5 bases respectively, with 16 bases between them. The CDR3 DNA reads as TGTGCCACCAGCAGAGTTGTGGGAATCTATGGAGATACGCAGTATTTT. It is translated as CATSRVVGIYGDTQYF.

The V and J genes are TRBV5-6 and TRBJ1-4; the match to TRBD1 covers 10 bases. Germline lookup yields CDR1 SGHDT and CDR2 YYEEEE. This CDR3 spans 15 amino acids. V shed 6 bases and J 3 bases; nucleotides not matched to a gene: 5. The CDR3 reads CASTRDRGANEKLFF. CDR3 DNA: TGTGCCAGCACAAGGGACAGGGGCGCTAATGAAAAACTGTTTTTT.

The rearrangement joins TRBV7-9 to TRBJ2-5; tentatively, D is TRBD2 (6 bases). The V and J ends lost 5 bases and 3 bases respectively, with 10 bases between them. There are 13 residues in the CDR3. The germline CDR1 and CDR2 sequences are SEHNR and FQNEAQ (reference sequence). DNA for the CDR3: TGTGCCAGCAGCCCGGGAGAAAAAGAGACCCAGTACTTC. This translates into CASSPGEKETQYF.

V usage is TRBV6-5 and J usage is TRBJ1-1; the D gene is possibly TRBD1 (6 bases). Germline V gene sequence: CDR1 MNHEY, CDR2 SVGAGI. The CDR3 consists of 15 residues. Trimming removed 7 bases at V and 1 base at J, with 16 bases between. CDR3 sequence (DNA): TGTGCCAGCATCCCCTCGGGACACCGGAACACTGAAGCTTTCTTT. Protein: CASIPSGHRNTEAFF.

The CDR3 here is CASRRTEADTQYF. For the CDR3, the DNA is TGTGCCAGTAGGCGGACTGAGGCAGATACGCAGTATTTT. The rearrangement joins TRBV19 to TRBJ2-3, with a possible D match to TRBD2 (5 bases). With 6 bases removed from V and 4 bases from J, the gap between germline ends came to 11 bases. The CDR3 totals 13 residues. Germline CDR1 and CDR2: LNHDA and SQIVND (reference sequence).

The rearrangement uses TRBV6-5 and TRBJ1-6, with TRBD1 as a possible D gene (5 bases). The CDR3 sequence is 15 residues long. V was shortened by 0 bases and J by 8 bases, with 11 bases between the two germline ends. Looked up from germline, CDR1 is MNHEY and CDR2 is SVGAGI. In DNA, the CDR3 is TGTGCCAGCAGTTACTCGAGACAGCCGGATTCACCCCTCCACTTT. Its translation is CASSYSRQPDSPLHF.

This chain joins TRBV2 and TRBJ1-6; D is unresolved. From germline, CDR1 is SNHLY and CDR2 FYNNEI. The V and J ends lost 5 bases and 4 bases respectively, with 15 bases between them. The CDR3 spans 16 residues. The CDR3 DNA sequence: TGTGCCAGCAGTCCTCGTGGGGAAGGGTATAATTCACCCCTCCACTTT. Its translation is CASSPRGEGYNSPLHF.